A selection of T cell receptor beta chains follows, all from one sample in a study of cytomegalovirus exposure and HLA in healthy donors. Data came from immunoSEQ multiplex PCR; TCRdb stores just in-frame clones and leaves some out. The sample includes fewer than 200,000 clones, around four fifths seen only once; the top ten take around 11%. The sample taken for sequencing was PBMCs. The receptor source for this set is a man aged 45-65 years in good health and CMV-seropositive. The CDR3 runs from the conserved cysteine through the conserved F or W. The order of the fields is D gene, V gene, clone size, J gene, CDR3 DNA, CDR3 protein. A D gene is named only where the DNA matches it firmly. Clone size is given for some rows only: seen once, a few or many times, or a class if the clone is expanded.

.	TRBV11-2	.	TRBJ1-3	TGTGCCAGCAGCTACTTAAAGAGTCTGGGCCCTGGAAACACCATATATTTT	CASSYLKSLGPGNTIYF
.	TRBV19	medium-sized	TRBJ1-1	TGTGCCAGTACCCGACCCCAGGGGACGGGCACTGAAGCTTTCTTT	CASTRPQGTGTEAFF
.	TRBV13	.	TRBJ1-1	TGTGCCAGCAGCTTGCGGGGCACTGAAGCTTTCTTT	CASSLRGTEAFF
TRBD1	TRBV19	few	TRBJ2-7	TGTGCCAGTAGTAGAGGGGGCATTAACGAGCAGTACTTC	CASSRGGINEQYF
.	TRBV5-1	.	TRBJ1-4	TGCGCCAGCAGCTGGGCAGGGCAGGATGAAAAACTGTTTTTT	CASSWAGQDEKLFF
.	TRBV7-2	.	TRBJ1-4	TGTGCCAGCAGCTTAATGTCACCGGCGGCAACTAATGAAAAACTGTTTTTT	CASSLMSPAATNEKLFF
TRBD2	TRBV11-1	.	TRBJ2-3	TGTGCCAGCAGCCGGACTAGCGGGGGAACAGATACGCAGTATTTT	CASSRTSGGTDTQYF
.	TRBV6-1	.	TRBJ2-1	TGTGCCAGCAGTCGTACTAGTAGGGCTGAGCAGTTCTTC	CASSRTSRAEQFF
.	TRBV30	.	TRBJ2-6	TGTGCCTGGAGTCCAGGGGCTGGGGCCAACGGCCTGACTTTC	CAWSPGAGANGLTF
TRBD1	TRBV7-2	.	TRBJ2-6	TGTGCCAGCAGCGATGTGGGACAGGCATTCTCTGGGGCCAACGTCCTGACTTTC	CASSDVGQAFSGANVLTF
.	TRBV2	few	TRBJ1-5	TGTGCCAGCAGTGAAGGGTGGGGCGGCAATCAGCCCCAGCATTTT	CASSEGWGGNQPQHF
TRBD1	TRBV14	.	TRBJ1-2	TGTGCCAGCAGCCAGGGCCGCGGACAGGTCTATGGCTACACCTTC	CASSQGRGQVYGYTF
.	TRBV9	once	TRBJ2-3	TGTGCCAGCAGCGTAGTTGGAGGTTTCCGCACAGATACGCAGTATTTT	CASSVVGGFRTDTQYF
.	TRBV7-2	once	TRBJ1-5	TGTGCCAGCAGCTCCGAAGGGGGTTATAGCAATCAGCCCCAGCATTTT	CASSSEGGYSNQPQHF
.	TRBV28	.	TRBJ1-5	TGTGCCAGCACTTCGCCGGGACAATATAGCAATCAGCCCCAGCATTTT	CASTSPGQYSNQPQHF
.	TRBV10-3	.	TRBJ2-1	TGTGCCATCAGTGAGGTCACTACGGCTGAGCAGTTCTTC	CAISEVTTAEQFF
TRBD1	TRBV4-1	few	TRBJ1-1	TGCGCCAGCAGCCAAGACCCACAGGGGGCCCTGAACACTGAAGCTTTCTTT	CASSQDPQGALNTEAFF
.	TRBV7-2	.	TRBJ2-3	TGTGCCAGCAGCTTGACTCTTAAAGATACGCAGTATTTT	CASSLTLKDTQYF
.	TRBV6-5	.	TRBJ1-1	TGTGCCAGCAGTTACTCGGGAGTTCGGGACACTGAAGCTTTCTTT	CASSYSGVRDTEAFF
TRBD2	TRBV6-5	.	TRBJ2-1	TGTGCCAGCAGAGCGGGAGGTTCCTACAATGAGCAGTTCTTC	CASRAGGSYNEQFF
TRBD1	TRBV20-1	.	TRBJ1-2	TGCAGTGTTTCAGGGGGCTATGGCTACACCTTC	CSVSGGYGYTF
.	TRBV5-1	once	TRBJ1-5	TGCGCCAGCAGCTTGGGGACAGAGAATCAGCCCCAGCATTTT	CASSLGTENQPQHF
.	TRBV10-2	few	TRBJ2-5	TGCGCCAGCGGGGGCAGCGGCCAAGAGACCCAGTACTTC	CASGGSGQETQYF
.	TRBV9	.	TRBJ1-1	TGTGCCAGCAGCGTAAAAGGAGTTATGAACACTGAAGCTTTCTTT	CASSVKGVMNTEAFF
.	TRBV4-1	.	TRBJ1-2	TGCGCCAGCAGCCAAGATAACAGGGCCTACGAGGGCTACACCTTC	CASSQDNRAYEGYTF
.	TRBV7-3	.	TRBJ2-3	TGTGCCAGCAGCTTAACTGGAGGCACCACAGATACGCAGTATTTT	CASSLTGGTTDTQYF
.	TRBV30	.	TRBJ1-1	TGTGCCTGGAGCGAGTTACAGGAGAACACTGAAGCTTTCTTT	CAWSELQENTEAFF
.	TRBV9	.	TRBJ1-4	TGTGCCAGCAGCGTAGCCGGTGGGGCAGGTTGGAATGAAAAACTGTTTTTT	CASSVAGGAGWNEKLFF
.	TRBV4-2	.	TRBJ2-1	TGTGCCAGCAGCCACCAGCCCCTAGATACTGAGCAGTTCTTC	CASSHQPLDTEQFF